These 19 T cell receptor beta chains came from one sample sequenced in a study of T cell responses to AZD1222 COVID-19 vaccine. Clones were read by immunoSEQ multiplex PCR, and TCRdb kept only the in-frame ones, dropping some. The table has over 95,000 clones, around 89% seen once; the top ten hold 6% to 8%. This material consisted of peripheral blood, taken on day 0 of AZD1222 vaccination. These receptor sequences come from an adult in good health.

The genes are TRBV2 and TRBJ1-2, with 7 bases matching TRBD1. In germline, CDR1 is SNHLY, CDR2 FYNNEI. This CDR3 has 15 amino acids. V gave up 2 bases and J gave up 4 bases; unmatched junction bases: 7. The CDR3 loop reads CASSETRTGGYGYTF. The CDR3 coding sequence is TGTGCCAGCAGTGAAACCAGGACAGGCGGCTATGGCTACACCTTC.

The J gene is TRBJ2-2, the V gene TRBV6-4, with no clear D. Trimming removed 5 bases at V and 1 base at J, with 8 bases between. The CDR3 spans 14 residues. Germline CDR1 MRHNA, CDR2 SNTAGT. The CDR3 nucleotides read TGTGCCAGCAGTTCCGTCTGGAACACCGGGGAGCTGTTTTTT. This encodes CASSSVWNTGELFF.

The rearrangement links TRBV11-2 to TRBJ2-3, with TRBD1 matching 11 bases. Germline CDR1 SGHAT, CDR2 FQNNGV. The CDR3 has 18 amino acids. Trimming cost V 3 bases and J 3 bases; bases outside gene matches: 11. CDR3 bases: TGTGCCAGCAGCTTCGGGGCTGCCGGGACAGGGGGTACAGATACGCAGTATTTT. Translated, it gives CASSFGAAGTGGTDTQYF. The complete variable domain, with remaining parts taken from reference TRBV11-2 and TRBJ2-3, reads EAGVAQSPRYKIIEKRQSVAFWCNPISGHATLYWYQQILGQGPKLLIQFQNNGVVDDSQLPKDRFSAERLKGVDSTLKIQPAKLEDSAVYLCASSFGAAGTGGTDTQYFGPGTRLTVL.

This chain uses TRBV2 with TRBJ2-3; the match to TRBD2 covers 9 bases. With V trimmed by 2 bases and J by 0 bases, 12 bases remained unmatched. The CDR3 is 19 amino acids. CDR1 SNHLY and CDR2 FYNNEI come from the germline V gene. CDR3 nucleotides: TGTGCCAGCAGTGAACAATCCCTAGCGGGACCCTCTAGCACAGATACGCAGTATTTT. Protein product: CASSEQSLAGPSSTDTQYF.

The chain couples TRBV7-3 to TRBJ2-1; 10 bases are shared with TRBD1. With 4 bases clipped from V and 9 bases from J, the junction kept 9 bases outside the gene matches. Per the germline V gene, CDR1 is SGHTA and CDR2 is FQGTGA. The length of the CDR3 is 15 residues. The CDR3 spells CASSSPGQGSREQFF. Written as DNA, the CDR3 is TGTGCCAGCAGCTCGCCGGGACAGGGGAGTCGTGAGCAGTTCTTC.

The chain uses TRBV6-5 and TRBJ2-1, with 9 nucleotides matching TRBD2. The V segment lost 6 bases and the J segment 9 bases; nucleotides outside the gene matches: 6. This CDR3 is 13 amino acids long. The germline V gene has CDR1 MNHEY and CDR2 SVGAGI. CDR3: CASRSGLAGEQFF. The CDR3 DNA follows: TGTGCCAGCAGATCGGGACTAGCCGGTGAGCAGTTCTTC.

The CDR3 region has the DNA TGTGCCAGCAGTATTCGGACAGGGACAAACTATGGCTACACCTTC. Translation: CASSIRTGTNYGYTF. This chain uses TRBV27 with TRBJ1-2, with 8 bases fitting TRBD1. The CDR3 runs to 15 residues. The ends lost 5 bases at V and 2 bases at J; junction bases unmatched: 7. Germline lookup yields CDR1 MNHEY and CDR2 SMNVEV (reference sequence).

The chain is built from TRBV7-2 and TRBJ2-7; D is undetermined. V lost 5 bases to trimming and J lost 5 bases, with 19 bases between them. This CDR3 region has 15 residues. The germline CDR1 and CDR2 sequences are SGHTA and FQGNSA. CDR3 sequence: CASSTQQTVVNEQYF. The CDR3 coding sequence is TGTGCCAGCAGCACGCAACAGACCGTGGTTAACGAGCAGTACTTC. The whole variable domain, remainder taken from reference TRBV7-2 and TRBJ2-7, is GAGVSQSPSNKVTEKGKDVELRCDPISGHTALYWYRQSLGQGLEFLIYFQGNSAPDKSGLPSDRFSAERTGGSVSTLTIQRTQQEDSAVYLCASSTQQTVVNEQYFGPGTRLTVT.

This clone turned up a few times. The gene calls are TRBV28 and TRBJ1-2; the D is unclear. Between the trimmed V and J ends, which lost 8 bases and 5 bases, there was a span of 15 bases. Germline V CDR1 and CDR2: MDHEN, SYDVKM. The CDR3 has 13 amino acids. CDR3 protein: CASARGEIYGYTF. For the CDR3, the DNA is TGTGCCAGCGCCCGGGGTGAGATATATGGCTACACCTTC.

This clone was observed a single time. The chain is built from TRBV9 and TRBJ2-3, with D unresolved. The length of the CDR3 is 14 residues. Germline loops: CDR1 SGDLS, CDR2 YYNGEE. V lost 1 base and J lost 5, with 11 bases in between. In DNA, the CDR3 is TGTGCCAGCAGCGTATTCCAGGTGGAAGATACGCAGTATTTT. Encoded protein: CASSVFQVEDTQYF.

This clone has just a few counts. This chain connects TRBV14 to TRBJ1-2, with TRBD1 matching over 8 bases. The V gene's germline CDR1 is SGHDN and CDR2 FVKESK. The junction had 8 bases not matched to a gene; V was cut back by 2 bases and J by 6 bases. This CDR3 contains 15 residues. The CDR3 protein is CASSQLDRGSDGYTF. CDR3 DNA sequence: TGTGCCAGCAGCCAACTTGACAGGGGCTCTGATGGCTACACCTTC.

This clone was found a few times. This CDR3 is CASGQGITNEKLFF. CDR3 nucleotides: TGTGCCAGCGGACAGGGTATAACTAATGAAAAACTGTTTTTT. The chain uses TRBV28 and TRBJ1-4; TRBD1 matches at 8 bases. After removal of 8 bases from V and 1 base from J, the junction contained 3 bases not matched to a gene. The CDR3 has 14 residues. CDR1 is MDHEN and CDR2 is SYDVKM in the germline V gene.

The V call is TRBV29-1, the J call TRBJ2-2, with D perhaps matching TRBD2 (6 bases). Germline V CDR1 and CDR2: SQVTM, ANQGSEA. The CDR3 contains 14 residues. V was cut by 1 base and J by 9 bases, with 15 bases left in between. The DNA of the CDR3 is TGCAGCGTTGAAGGGGGCTTGGGGAGGAGGGAGCTGTTTTTT. Protein sequence: CSVEGGLGRRELFF.

This chain joins TRBV11-1 and TRBJ2-3, with 11 bases that match TRBD2. CDR3 length equals 15 residues. Germline-derived CDR1 and CDR2 are SGHAT and FQDESV (reference sequence). Losses at the gene ends were 2 bases for V and 4 bases for J; bases not matched to a gene: 2. This chain's CDR3 is CASSLTSGSADTQYF. As DNA, the CDR3 is TGTGCCAGCAGCTTAACTAGCGGGAGCGCAGATACGCAGTATTTT.

In nucleotides, the CDR3 is TGTGCCAGCAGCGGACAGGGAGGCTATGGCTACACCTTC. It translates to CASSGQGGYGYTF. The chain combines TRBV12-3 or TRBV12-4 with TRBJ1-2, with 8 bases that match TRBD1. Unmatched junction bases numbered 4, after V lost 6 bases and J lost 4 bases. This CDR3 contains 13 residues.

The CDR3 loop is CASSFGEETQYF. Written as DNA, the CDR3 is TGTGCCAGCAGCTTTGGGGAGGAGACCCAGTACTTC. The rearrangement links TRBV7-9 to TRBJ2-5, with D possibly matching TRBD2 (5 bases). The CDR3 length is 12 residues. The V gene's germline CDR1 is SEHNR and CDR2 FQNEAQ (reference sequence). The V and J ends lost 3 bases and 5 bases respectively, with 7 bases between them.

This chain uses TRBV13 with TRBJ2-5, with D uncertain. Trimming cost V 4 bases and J 1 base, with 10 bases left between them. This CDR3 is 14 amino acids long. The V gene's germline CDR1 is PRHDT and CDR2 FYEKMQ (reference sequence). The CDR3 DNA sequence: TGTGCCAGCAGCTCCGGCCAAATCCAAGAGACCCAGTACTTC. Translated, it gives CASSSGQIQETQYF.

V is TRBV15 and J is TRBJ2-5; 9 bases fit TRBD1. CDR1 and CDR2 from the germline V gene are LNHNV and YYDKDF (reference sequence). The CDR3 runs 16 residues. V was clipped by 4 bases and J by 2 bases; unmatched bases: 8. The CDR3 coding sequence is TGTGCCACCAGCATAACCACGGGACAGGGACAAGAGACCCAGTACTTC. Translated, it gives CATSITTGQGQETQYF.

V usage is TRBV5-1 and J usage is TRBJ1-1; D remains ambiguous. V dropped 0 bases and J dropped 1 base, with 10 bases sitting between them. CDR3 size: 15 residues. CDR1 is SGHRS, CDR2 YFSETQ, per germline. The CDR3 region is CASSLGAIGNTEAFF. For the CDR3, the DNA is TGCGCCAGCAGCTTGGGGGCCATCGGGAACACTGAAGCTTTCTTT.